This T cell receptor beta chain was obtained from a study of response to subunit inactivated influenza vaccine. Via MiXCR, TCRdb re-called the RT-PCR reads, giving one row per CDR3 protein. The top ten hold under 2.5% of the sample, which has 450,000 to 550,000 distinct CDR3 sequences, roughly 23% seen once. With V trimmed by 4 bases and J by 4 bases, 5 bases remained unmatched. From germline, CDR1 is MNHEY and CDR2 SVGEGT. This CDR3 is 15 amino acids long. The TCR sequence derives from a man in his forties or fifties who received an inactivated influenza vaccine. The material was CD4+ T cells sorted from PBMCs, obtained around 5 days after vaccination. The gene calls are TRBV6-2 or TRBV6-3 and TRBJ2-3, with 10 bases aligning to TRBD2. The DNA for the CDR3 is TGTGCCAGCAGTTCTCCAGCGGGGGGGTCAGATACGCAGTATTTT. As protein: CASSSPAGGSDTQYF.